The T cell receptor (beta chain) described here comes from a study of T cell repertoires in cytomegalovirus infection. As for the study in general: The public TCR beta signatures pointed to both CMV infection and matching HLA type. General observations from the study: The study found HLA-C-restricted CMV-specific TCR beta clonotypes dominating the ex vivo response.

A single record per CDR3 protein comes from TCRdb applying MiXCR to the reads. This table has about 740,000 distinct CDR3 sequences, roughly 36% appearing once. A few counts support this clonotype. The target antigen is unknown. V was trimmed by 5 bases and J by 4 bases, leaving 15 bases between them. This CDR3 has 14 residues. The receptor's source is a human donor in good health (CMV status not recorded). Some clones in this sample may be carry-over from other donors' samples. The chain links TRBV12-3 or TRBV12-4 to TRBJ2-7; D remains ambiguous. Sequenced sample: PBMCs. CDR3 region: CASSDMGRTYEQYF. In nucleotides, the CDR3 is TGTGCCAGCAGTGATATGGGAAGAACTTACGAGCAGTACTTC.